This TCR beta chain was sequenced during a study of blood T cell repertoires in COVID-19. Study summary: Samples representing acute and convalescent COVID-19 were sourced from the United States, Italy and Spain.

In the study's own analysis: The assay estimated nucleated cells by amplifying reference gene primers. Sequencing was performed with immunoSEQ multiplex PCR; in TCRdb, only in-frame clones are kept and a portion is missing. That table gives V, J and clone size, and the DNA gave D and trimming. The table has roughly 100,000 clones, roughly 90% seen once. There are 15 residues in the CDR3. Trimming took off 0 bases at V and 2 bases at J, with 9 bases between the two ends. The germline gives CDR1 SGHRS, CDR2 YFSETQ. The sample taken for sequencing was peripheral blood. The receptor was derived from a woman in her sixties or seventies with acute or convalescent COVID-19. The chain uses TRBV5-1 and TRBJ2-4; D is ambiguous. The CDR3 sequence is CASSLGSLSKNIQYF. The CDR3 DNA reads TGCGCCAGCAGCTTGGGCAGTCTGTCCAAAAACATTCAGTACTTC.